Below, 17 T cell receptor beta chains from the same sample are listed, as sequenced in a study of cytomegalovirus exposure and HLA in healthy donors. Primers included in the PCR were 60 Vbeta and 13 Jbeta primers. Profiled with immunoSEQ multiplex PCR; TCRdb holds only in-frame clones, not every one. The table includes around 78,000 clones, less than 75% detected once. Material: PBMCs. The source is a man aged 25 to 40 in good health and CMV-seropositive.

This chain uses TRBV30 with TRBJ1-6, with D perhaps matching TRBD1 (5 bases). The length of the CDR3 is 15 residues. Germline CDR1 reads GTSNPN; CDR2 reads SVGIG (reference sequence). V dropped 0 bases and J dropped 4 bases, with 10 bases sitting between them. CDR3: CAWSVRQIYNSPLHF. The CDR3 DNA sequence: TGTGCCTGGAGTGTACGACAGATTTATAATTCACCCCTCCACTTT.

The chain combines TRBV9 with TRBJ2-3; 7 bases are a match to TRBD2. Germline V gene sequence: CDR1 SGDLS, CDR2 YYNGEE. V shed 6 bases, J shed 1 base, and the junction held 8 bases outside the gene matches. The CDR3 totals 15 residues. The CDR3 region is CASMAGVRGTDTQYF. In nucleotides, the CDR3 is TGTGCCAGCATGGCGGGAGTCCGGGGCACAGATACGCAGTATTTT.

The sample holds a few counts of this clone. This chain joins TRBV14 and TRBJ2-6, with D perhaps matching TRBD2 (6 bases). CDR3 length: 17 amino acids. CDR1 and CDR2 (germline): SGHDN, FVKESK. Deletions cut 2 bases from V and 0 bases from J, with 11 bases between. This CDR3 is CASSQLMGGSGANVLTF. In nucleotides, the CDR3 is TGTGCCAGCAGCCAATTGATGGGGGGCTCTGGGGCCAACGTCCTGACTTTC.

This clone has only a few counts. V and J are TRBV7-3 and TRBJ2-1, with 8 positions matching TRBD2. There are 15 residues in the CDR3. J gave up 9 bases and V 5 bases, and 12 bases lay outside the gene matches. The germline gives CDR1 SGHTA, CDR2 FQGTGA. CDR3 bases: TGTGCCAGCAGCCCTCAGGCGGGGGGCCTTGGTGAGCAGTTCTTC. Translating it yields CASSPQAGGLGEQFF.

The rearrangement links TRBV5-4 to TRBJ2-3; perhaps TRBD1 as D (6 bases). Trimming took off 2 bases at V and 4 bases at J, with 11 bases between the two ends. CDR3 size: 14 residues. Germline V gene sequence: CDR1 SGHNT, CDR2 YYREEE (reference sequence). CDR3 in amino acids: CASSFAGDADTQYF. The CDR3, as DNA: TGTGCCAGCAGCTTTGCAGGGGACGCAGATACGCAGTATTTT. Using reference TRBV5-4 and TRBJ2-3 for the parts outside the CDR3, the full variable domain is ETGVTQSPTHLIKTRGQQVTLRCSSQSGHNTVSWYQQALGQGPQFIFQYYREEENGRGNFPPRFSGLQFPNYSSELNVNALELDDSALYLCASSFAGDADTQYFGPGTRLTVL.

This sequence joins TRBV19 and TRBJ1-2; D call uncertain. V gave up 5 bases and J gave up 0 bases, with 13 bases separating them. Looked up from germline, CDR1 is LNHDA and CDR2 is SQIVND (reference sequence). The CDR3 has 15 amino acids. The CDR3 nucleotides read TGTGCCAGTAGTCCCACCAGGATAGCTAACTATGGCTACACCTTC. Amino acids: CASSPTRIANYGYTF.

J is TRBJ2-7 and V is TRBV19; weak D call: TRBD1 (6 bases). This CDR3 contains 13 residues. With 6 bases removed from V and 8 bases from J, the gap between germline ends came to 17 bases. The germline CDR1 and CDR2 sequences are LNHDA and SQIVND (reference sequence). The CDR3 sequence: CASRDLQGIKQYF. The CDR3 region has the DNA TGTGCCAGTAGGGACCTACAGGGTATCAAGCAGTACTTC.

This chain links TRBV7-2 with TRBJ1-5; a weak D match, TRBD1 (5 bases). This CDR3 has 15 residues. Germline CDR1 SGHTA, CDR2 FQGNSA. Deletions cut 1 base from V and 4 bases from J, with 11 bases between. The CDR3 DNA reads as TGTGCCAGCAGCTTAGAGCAGGGTGGTAATCAGCCCCAGCATTTT. Its translation: CASSLEQGGNQPQHF.

The chain is built from TRBV9 and TRBJ2-3; D possibly corresponds to TRBD1 (5 bases). Germline-derived CDR1 and CDR2 are SGDLS and YYNGEE. The CDR3 is 16 amino acids. Trimming removed 3 bases at V and 1 base at J, with 15 bases between. The DNA of the CDR3 is TGTGCCAGCAGCGCACAGGTTCTCCTCGGCACAGATACGCAGTATTTT. Translation gives CASSAQVLLGTDTQYF. Full variable domain (rest looked up from reference TRBV9 and TRBJ2-3): DSGVTQTPKHLITATGQRVTLRCSPRSGDLSVYWYQQSLDQGLQFLIQYYNGEERAKGNILERFSAQQFPDLHSELNLSSLELGDSALYFCASSAQVLLGTDTQYFGPGTRLTVL.

V usage is TRBV9 and J usage is TRBJ1-1; 10 bases map to TRBD1. Germline CDR1 and CDR2: SGDLS and YYNGEE. With 2 bases clipped from V and 10 bases from J, the junction kept 11 bases outside the gene matches. The CDR3 spans 15 residues. The CDR3: CASSVDSGTGEVAFF. CDR3 nucleotide sequence: TGTGCCAGCAGCGTGGATTCCGGGACAGGGGAGGTAGCTTTCTTT. Combining the CDR3 with reference TRBV9 and TRBJ1-1 gives the whole variable domain DSGVTQTPKHLITATGQRVTLRCSPRSGDLSVYWYQQSLDQGLQFLIQYYNGEERAKGNILERFSAQQFPDLHSELNLSSLELGDSALYFCASSVDSGTGEVAFFGQGTRLTVV.

The chain links TRBV5-1 to TRBJ2-7, with a possible D match to TRBD1 (6 bases). Germline assignment: CDR1 SGHRS and CDR2 YFSETQ. The V end was cut by 2 bases, the J end by 5 bases, with 11 bases between. CDR3 length: 13 residues. CDR3 in DNA: TGCGCCAGCAGCTTCACCAGGGACAACGAGCAGTACTTC. Its translation is CASSFTRDNEQYF.

This clone has more than one count but fewer than ten. The chain recombines TRBV13 with TRBJ1-6, with D possibly TRBD1 on 5 matching bases. Trimming removed 3 bases at V and 8 bases at J, with 5 bases between. Germline CDR1 is PRHDT and CDR2 is FYEKMQ (reference sequence). The CDR3 extends over 12 amino acids. CDR3 in DNA: TGTGCCAGCAGCTTCAGGGATTCACCCCTCCACTTT. Protein product: CASSFRDSPLHF. The variable domain in full, completed from reference TRBV13 and TRBJ1-6, reads AAGVIQSPRHLIKEKRETATLKCYPIPRHDTVYWYQQGPGQDPQFLISFYEKMQSDKGSIPDRFSAQQFSDYHSELNMSSLELGDSALYFCASSFRDSPLHFGNGTRLTVT.

The DNA of the CDR3 is TGTGCCAGCAGGACTGACGACACAGATACGCAGTATTTT. It encodes CASRTDDTDTQYF. This chain connects TRBV6-5 to TRBJ2-3, with no clear D. Germline CDR1 is MNHEY and CDR2 is SVGAGI. The CDR3 contains 13 residues. Trimming left V 6 bases short and J 2 bases short, with 9 bases between.

The V gene is TRBV11-2, the J gene TRBJ2-2, with 8 nucleotides matching TRBD1. This CDR3 comprises 17 residues. Germline V lookup: CDR1 SGHAT, CDR2 FQNNGV. V gave up 6 bases and J gave up 2 bases; unmatched junction bases: 11. The CDR3 loop is CASRHVRGPGNTGELFF. The CDR3 nucleotides read TGTGCCAGCAGACACGTCAGGGGGCCCGGTAACACCGGGGAGCTGTTTTTT.

The sample holds a few counts of this clone. The chain couples TRBV28 to TRBJ1-5; a weak D match, TRBD1 (5 bases). CDR3 length: 13 residues. Per germline, CDR1 MDHEN and CDR2 SYDVKM. V lost 10 bases to trimming and J lost 3 bases, with 13 bases between them. Here the CDR3 reads CATNAGNNQPQHF. In DNA form, the CDR3 reads TGTGCCACCAATGCAGGGAACAATCAGCCCCAGCATTTT.

At least ten counts were recorded for this clone. This chain links TRBV10-3 with TRBJ2-2; D is unclear. Trimming pared 4 bases from V and 2 bases from J, leaving 5 bases between. Per the germline V gene, CDR1 is ENHRY and CDR2 is SYGVKD. This CDR3 is 13 amino acids long. CDR3 in DNA: TGTGCCATCAGTGGAGCTAACACCGGGGAGCTGTTTTTT. Translated: CAISGANTGELFF.

This clone was seen a single time. This chain uses TRBV19 with TRBJ1-4; TRBD1 agrees at 7 bases. Germline-derived CDR1 and CDR2 are LNHDA and SQIVND (reference sequence). The CDR3 consists of 15 residues. J was trimmed by 3 bases and V by 6 bases; bases with no gene match: 7. The CDR3 nucleotides are TGTGCCAGTAGAAGCGGACAGGTCGCTAATGAAAAACTGTTTTTT. This sequence encodes CASRSGQVANEKLFF.